Reported below is one T cell receptor (beta chain). Profiled with immunoSEQ multiplex PCR; TCRdb holds only in-frame clones, not every one. The profile shows 130,000 to 150,000 clones, about 87% of them singletons. This specimen belongs to a study of cytomegalovirus exposure and HLA in healthy donors. This CDR3 is built from 16 residues. The specimen sequenced was PBMCs. J is TRBJ2-7 and V is TRBV1; the D call in the table, TRBD2, was not verified against the DNA. TRBV1 has pseudogene status. The source of this sequence is a woman under 40 in good health and CMV-seropositive. CDR3 in DNA: TGCACCAGCAGCCATGTATGTGCGGGGGGATCCCAAGAGCCACACTTC. Translating gives CTSSHVCAGGSQEPHF.